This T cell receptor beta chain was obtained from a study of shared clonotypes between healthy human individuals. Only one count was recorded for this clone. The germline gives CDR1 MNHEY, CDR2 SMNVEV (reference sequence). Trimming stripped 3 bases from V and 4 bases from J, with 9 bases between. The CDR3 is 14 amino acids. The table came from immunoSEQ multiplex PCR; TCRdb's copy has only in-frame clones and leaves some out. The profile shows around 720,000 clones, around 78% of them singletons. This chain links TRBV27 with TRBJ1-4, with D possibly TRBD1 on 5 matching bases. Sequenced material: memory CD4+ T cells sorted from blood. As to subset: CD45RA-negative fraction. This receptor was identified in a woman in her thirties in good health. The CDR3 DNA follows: TGTGCCAGCAGTTTTTCCGGACATAATGAAAAACTGTTTTTT. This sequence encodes CASSFSGHNEKLFF.